The entry that follows covers one T cell receptor beta chain sequence. Antigen unknown. These data come from a study of shared clonotypes between healthy human individuals. Findings and limits, study-wide: Sequencing depth was predicted to influence how clonotypes are shared among donors. For naive CD4 cells, roughly 5% of clonotypes were shared across several donors.

Trimming at V came to 0 bases and at J to 8 bases, leaving 8 bases not matched to a gene. The CDR3 sequence is 15 residues long. Germline CDR1 is SGHDT and CDR2 is YYEEEE. Template for every sorted-subset replicate PCR totaled around 200 ng DNA, roughly 30,000 T cell genomes. Assay: immunoSEQ multiplex PCR; the TCRdb copy retains only in-frame clones and omits some. Here the sample spans more than 150,000 clones, 85% to 95% being singletons. The chain combines TRBV5-6 with TRBJ1-1; 9 bases align to TRBD1. This receptor was taken from a woman younger than 45 in good health. The sequenced sample was naive CD4+ T cells sorted from blood. The subset here: CD45RA+ positively selected. In DNA form, the CDR3 reads TGTGCCAGCAGCTTGGTTACAGGGGGCCCAAAGGAAGCTTTCTTT. Protein product: CASSLVTGGPKEAFF. The variable domain in full, completed from reference TRBV5-6 and TRBJ1-1, reads DAGVTQSPTHLIKTRGQQVTLRCSPKSGHDTVSWYQQALGQGPQFIFQYYEEEERQRGNFPDRFSGHQFPNYSSELNVNALLLGDSALYLCASSLVTGGPKEAFFGQGTRLTVV.